The entry that follows covers one T cell receptor beta chain sequence. This record belongs to a study of blood T cell repertoires in COVID-19. Across the whole study: T cells, B-cell-depleted T cells, or PBMCs provided the cDNA or gDNA that served as material.

Patients from Seattle were sampled longitudinally, starting during active infection. The V gene end was trimmed by 5 bases and the J gene end by 11 bases; junction bases not matched to a gene: 8. CDR3 size: 13 residues. Germline V gene data show CDR1 as SGHTA and CDR2 as FQGNSA. Original methodology: The assay estimated nucleated cells by amplifying reference gene primers. The table came from immunoSEQ multiplex PCR; TCRdb's copy has only in-frame clones and leaves some out. That table gives V, J and clone size, and the DNA gave D and trimming. The sample holds about 300,000 clones, roughly 90% seen once.

The chain combines TRBV7-2 with TRBJ1-5; TRBD1 matches at 8 bases. This sequence originates from a woman in her 30s with COVID-19, enrolled during active disease. The sequenced material came from peripheral blood. The CDR3 reads CASSTQDRVAQHF. The CDR3 DNA follows: TGTGCCAGCAGCACCCAGGACAGGGTGGCCCAGCATTTT.